Reported below is one T cell receptor (beta chain). In its sample, this clone was seen many times. The antigen it recognizes is unknown. No base quality information exists; no much larger clone differs at one position. This record comes from a study of beta chain features in type 1 diabetes (dated by TCRdb to 2017 to 2018). Background on the whole study: No differences in mean age, gender distribution, total cell number or subset yield were found between patients and healthy donors. A total of around 110,000,000 sorted cells were examined across all samples, and RNA yield correlated strongly with the number of cells per subset. In the study, recently diagnosed type 1 diabetes patients and matched healthy donors were compared on the TCRB repertoires of their sorted circulating CD4+ T cell subsets. Regulatory and stem cell-like memory subsets were obtained from only 8 patients and about eight healthy donors, while naive and central memory subsets were obtained from all 30 or so donors. Study-level results and caveats: In all four CD4+ subsets, TCRB CDR3 length was moderately but significantly shorter in type 1 diabetes patients. The naive, central memory and regulatory TCRB repertoires appeared to resemble one another more closely among patients than among healthy donors. Shorter templates might have been favored by PCR, but patient and control samples were amplified and corrected together, so both groups would have been affected equally by any skew. Patients with type 1 diabetes made fewer insertions and deleted more nucleotides at VDJ recombination sites, implying thymic rearrangement abnormalities. Because cDNA rather than genomic DNA was sequenced, highly expressing activated cells could have been over-represented, although no difference in activation and CD3 levels was found between groups. Because the HLA sub-analyses included only small numbers of individuals, any influence of HLA type on TCRB rearrangement was left unresolved.

A single peripheral blood draw of approximately 0.11 L on average was collected from each donor into heparinised tubes. A BD FACSAria II was used to sort naive, central memory, regulatory and stem cell-like memory CD4+ T cells with a panel that included CD45RO, CCR7, CD25, CD127, CD95 and CD27. Every sorted population had a purity above 95%. Right away, PBMCs were isolated by Lymphoprep density gradient centrifugation and were stained directly, with no culture step. So that batch effects would be minimized, each experiment stained and sorted samples in pairs, pairing one healthy donor with one patient. From a lookup of the germline V gene (reference sequence), CDR1 and CDR2 are SEHNR and FQNEAQ. From V the trimming removes 3 bases and from J it removes 9 bases, while the gene matches leave 7 bases of the junction unaccounted for. The CDR3 runs 13 residues from the cysteine to the phenylalanine. Here the CDR3 DNA is all that survives: 39 bases in frame from base 1.

The High Capacity cDNA Reverse Transcription Kit was used to reverse transcribe all of the isolated RNA, meaning that expressed TCRB transcripts were what got sequenced. Deep immunoSEQ sequencing was performed on naive, central memory and regulatory T cell samples, with an average of approximately 4 million total reads per sample. Sorted cells were lysed in RLT buffer, and RNA was extracted using DNase-treated RNeasy Micro or Mini kits according to cell number. To prevent cross-contamination, every cell subset was processed on its own, while patient and healthy donor samples were processed together. Using the immunoSEQ multiplex PCR, TCRB sequences were amplified from cDNA into 87-bp fragments spanning the CDR3 region. Sequencing of the amplicons was performed on the Illumina HiSeq platform. The paper's data handling went like this. Synthetic template baselines were used to correct PCR bias computationally, reads within Hamming distance 2 were collapsed together, and singletons that could not be merged were discarded. Reads were aligned against IMGT to assign V, D and J genes, CDR3 length and insertions or deletions at six rearrangement sites. Within each subset, clonotype counts were normalized to sorted cell number, after which true diversity and Gini coefficients were computed with the tcR R package. Repertoire sharing was quantified using the overlap coefficient calculated on TCRB nucleotide sequences. This immuneACCESS table, as held by TCRdb, lists in-frame sequences with V and J called but not all clones. Of the missing ones, under half trace to an unresolved V gene in checked studies; the others have no known cause. That table supplies the V and J calls and clone size; D and trimming were determined from the DNA. The sample yields some 240,000 clones; 11% were counted once. The ten largest clones capture less than 1.5% of the sample.

The chain was built from TRBV7-9 and TRBJ2-7; 8 of the junction bases match TRBD2. The clonotype comes from a man aged 18 to 30 in good health. The sample was central memory CD4+ T cells from blood. The nucleotides are TGTGCCAGCAGCTTGAGCGGGAGCGAGTCGCAGTACTTC. This gives the protein CASSLSGSESQYF.